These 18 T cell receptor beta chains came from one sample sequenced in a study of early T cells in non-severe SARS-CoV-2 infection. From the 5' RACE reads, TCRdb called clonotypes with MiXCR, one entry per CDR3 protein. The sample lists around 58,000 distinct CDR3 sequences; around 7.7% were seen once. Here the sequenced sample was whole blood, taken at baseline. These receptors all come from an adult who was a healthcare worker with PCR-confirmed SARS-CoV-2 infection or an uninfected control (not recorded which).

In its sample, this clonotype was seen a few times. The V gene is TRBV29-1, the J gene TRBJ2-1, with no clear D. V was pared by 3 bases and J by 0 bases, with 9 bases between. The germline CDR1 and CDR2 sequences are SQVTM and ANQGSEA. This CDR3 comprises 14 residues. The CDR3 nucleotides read TGCAGCGTTGATTCCTACCGCTCCTACAATGAGCAGTTCTTC. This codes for CSVDSYRSYNEQFF.

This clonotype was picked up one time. CDR3 DNA: TGTGCCAGCACCGAATCGGTGGGCACAGATACGCAGTATTTT. It yields the protein CASTESVGTDTQYF. This chain links TRBV7-2 with TRBJ2-3; unclear D gene. Trimming removed 7 bases at V and 1 base at J, with 12 bases between. The CDR3 is 14 residues long. Germline CDR1 and CDR2: SGHTA and FQGNSA.

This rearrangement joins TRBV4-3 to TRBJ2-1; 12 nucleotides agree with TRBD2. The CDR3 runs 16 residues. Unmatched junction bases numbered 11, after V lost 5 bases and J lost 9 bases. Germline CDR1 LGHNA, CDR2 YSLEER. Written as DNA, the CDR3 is TGCGCCAGCAGCAGGGGACTAGCGGGTGTAAGGGGTGAGCAGTTCTTC. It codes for CASSRGLAGVRGEQFF.

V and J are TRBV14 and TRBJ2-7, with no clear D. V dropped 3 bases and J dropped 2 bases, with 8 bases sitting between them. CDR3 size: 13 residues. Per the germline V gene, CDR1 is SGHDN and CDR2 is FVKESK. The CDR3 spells CASSQQATYEQYF. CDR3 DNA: TGTGCCAGCAGCCAGCAGGCCACCTACGAGCAGTACTTC. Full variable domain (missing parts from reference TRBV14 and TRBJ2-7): EAGVTQFPSHSVIEKGQTVTLRCDPISGHDNLYWYRRVMGKEIKFLLHFVKESKQDESGMPNNRFLAERTGGTYSTLKVQPAELEDSGVYFCASSQQATYEQYFGPGTRLTVT.

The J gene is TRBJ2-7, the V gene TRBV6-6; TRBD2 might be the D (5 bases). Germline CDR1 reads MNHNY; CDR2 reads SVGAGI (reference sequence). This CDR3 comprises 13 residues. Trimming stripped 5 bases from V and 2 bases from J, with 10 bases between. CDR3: CASSRGQAYEQYF. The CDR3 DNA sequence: TGTGCCAGCAGTCGCGGGCAGGCCTACGAGCAGTACTTC.

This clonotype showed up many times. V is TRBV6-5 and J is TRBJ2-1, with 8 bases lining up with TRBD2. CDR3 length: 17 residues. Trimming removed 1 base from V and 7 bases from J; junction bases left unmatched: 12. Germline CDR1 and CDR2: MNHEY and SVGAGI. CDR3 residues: CASSYFVPGGLGNEQFF. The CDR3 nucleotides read TGTGCCAGCAGTTACTTCGTCCCGGGAGGGCTGGGTAATGAGCAGTTCTTC.

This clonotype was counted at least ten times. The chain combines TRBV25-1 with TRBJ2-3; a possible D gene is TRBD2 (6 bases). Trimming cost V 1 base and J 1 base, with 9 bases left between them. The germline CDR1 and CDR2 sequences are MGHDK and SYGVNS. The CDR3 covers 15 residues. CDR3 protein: CASSESLAGTDTQYF. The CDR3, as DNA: TGTGCCAGCAGTGAATCACTAGCAGGCACAGATACGCAGTATTTT. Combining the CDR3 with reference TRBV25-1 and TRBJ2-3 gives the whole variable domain EADIYQTPRYLVIGTGKKITLECSQTMGHDKMYWYQQDPGMELHLIHYSYGVNSTEKGDLSSESTVSRIRTEHFPLTLESARPSHTSQYLCASSESLAGTDTQYFGPGTRLTVL.

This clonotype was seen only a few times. In DNA, the CDR3 is TGTGCCAGCAGTGAATATGCTGGTACAGGGCCTCACACCGGGGAGCTGTTTTTT. It translates to CASSEYAGTGPHTGELFF. The chain joins TRBV25-1 to TRBJ2-2, with D tentatively TRBD1 (6 bases). The CDR3 is 18 residues long. Trimming left V 0 bases short and J 3 bases short, with 17 bases between. The germline V gene has CDR1 MGHDK and CDR2 SYGVNS.

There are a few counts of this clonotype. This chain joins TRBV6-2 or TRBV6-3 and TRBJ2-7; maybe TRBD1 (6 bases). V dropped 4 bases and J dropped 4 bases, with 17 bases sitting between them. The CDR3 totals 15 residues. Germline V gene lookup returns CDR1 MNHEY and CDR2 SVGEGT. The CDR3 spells CASSLTGTRPYEQYF. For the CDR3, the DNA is TGTGCCAGCAGTTTAACCGGGACAAGGCCTTACGAGCAGTACTTC.

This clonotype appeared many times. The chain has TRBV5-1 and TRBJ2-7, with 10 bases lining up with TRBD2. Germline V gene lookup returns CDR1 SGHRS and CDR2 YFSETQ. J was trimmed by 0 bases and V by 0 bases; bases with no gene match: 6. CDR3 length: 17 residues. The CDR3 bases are TGCGCCAGCAGCTTGGACGGACTAGCGGTGAGCTCCTACGAGCAGTACTTC. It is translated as CASSLDGLAVSSYEQYF.

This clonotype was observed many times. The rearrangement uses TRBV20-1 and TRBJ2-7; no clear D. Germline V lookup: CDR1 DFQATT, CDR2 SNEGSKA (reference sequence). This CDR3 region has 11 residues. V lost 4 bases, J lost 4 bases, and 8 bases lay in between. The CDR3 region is CSAISGYEQYF. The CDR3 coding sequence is TGCAGTGCTATATCCGGGTACGAGCAGTACTTC.

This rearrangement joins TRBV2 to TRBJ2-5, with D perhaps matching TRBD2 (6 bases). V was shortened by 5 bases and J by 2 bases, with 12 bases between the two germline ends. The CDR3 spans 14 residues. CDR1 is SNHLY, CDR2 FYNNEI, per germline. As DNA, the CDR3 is TGTGCCAGCAGTAACCGGGACTCACAAGAGACCCAGTACTTC. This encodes CASSNRDSQETQYF.

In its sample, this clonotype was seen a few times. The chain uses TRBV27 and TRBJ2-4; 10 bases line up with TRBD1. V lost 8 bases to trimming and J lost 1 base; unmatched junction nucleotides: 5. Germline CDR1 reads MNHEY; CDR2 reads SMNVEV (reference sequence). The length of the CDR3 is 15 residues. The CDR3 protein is CASSKGQGAKNIQYF. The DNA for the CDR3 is TGTGCCAGCTCTAAGGGACAGGGGGCCAAAAACATTCAGTACTTC.

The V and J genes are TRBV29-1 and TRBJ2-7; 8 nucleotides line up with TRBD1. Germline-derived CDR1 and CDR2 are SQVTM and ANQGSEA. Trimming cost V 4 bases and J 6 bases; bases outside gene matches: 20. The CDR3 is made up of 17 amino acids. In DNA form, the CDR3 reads TGCAGCGTTGTCTCCAGGATGACTGGACAGGGAGCTTTCGAGCAGTACTTC. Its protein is CSVVSRMTGQGAFEQYF.

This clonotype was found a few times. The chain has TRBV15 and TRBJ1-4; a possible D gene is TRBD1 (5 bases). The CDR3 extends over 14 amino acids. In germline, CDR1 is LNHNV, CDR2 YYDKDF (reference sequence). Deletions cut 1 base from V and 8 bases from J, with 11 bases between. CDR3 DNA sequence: TGTGCCACCAGCAGAGGACAGCTTCGGGAAAAACTGTTTTTT. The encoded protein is CATSRGQLREKLFF.

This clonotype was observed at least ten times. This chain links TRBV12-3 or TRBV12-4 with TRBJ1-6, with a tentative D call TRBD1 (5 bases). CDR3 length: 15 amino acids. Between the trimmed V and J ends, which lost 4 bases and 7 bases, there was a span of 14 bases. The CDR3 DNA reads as TGTGCCAGCAGTTCTCAGGGCCCTAGGAATTCACCCCTCCACTTT. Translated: CASSSQGPRNSPLHF.

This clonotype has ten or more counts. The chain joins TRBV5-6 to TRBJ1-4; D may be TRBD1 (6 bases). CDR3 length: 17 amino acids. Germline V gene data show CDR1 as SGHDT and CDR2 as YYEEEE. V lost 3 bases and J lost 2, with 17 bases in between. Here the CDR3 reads CASSWGPMGATNEKLFF. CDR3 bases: TGTGCCAGCAGCTGGGGTCCCATGGGGGCTACTAATGAAAAACTGTTTTTT. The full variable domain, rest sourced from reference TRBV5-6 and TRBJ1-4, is DAGVTQSPTHLIKTRGQQVTLRCSPKSGHDTVSWYQQALGQGPQFIFQYYEEEERQRGNFPDRFSGHQFPNYSSELNVNALLLGDSALYLCASSWGPMGATNEKLFFGSGTQLSVL.

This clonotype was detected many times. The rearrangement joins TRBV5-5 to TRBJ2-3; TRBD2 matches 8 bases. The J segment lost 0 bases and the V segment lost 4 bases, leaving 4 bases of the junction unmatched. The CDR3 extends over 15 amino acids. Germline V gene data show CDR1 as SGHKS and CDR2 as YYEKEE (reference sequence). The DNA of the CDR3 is TGTGCCAGCAGCAATATAGCGGGAAGCACAGATACGCAGTATTTT. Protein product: CASSNIAGSTDTQYF.